Sequencing of this T cell receptor beta chain was carried out in a study of T cell changes during pregnancy in multiple sclerosis. This CDR3 contains 15 residues. The V end was cut by 4 bases, the J end by 3 bases, with 13 bases between. From germline, CDR1 is SGHAT and CDR2 FQNNGV. Assay used: immunoSEQ multiplex PCR; TCRdb lists only in-frame clones, some missing. Of about 51,000 clones listed, 75% to 95% are singletons. This TCR derives from a female donor with multiple sclerosis, enrolled in a pregnancy study. The sequences come from CD8+ T cells from peripheral blood mononuclear cells, collected in the second trimester of pregnancy. The chain recombines TRBV11-2 with TRBJ2-1; a possible D gene is TRBD1 (6 bases). CDR3: CASSSPRDIYNEQFF. In nucleotides, the CDR3 is TGTGCCAGCAGCTCTCCCCGGGACATCTACAATGAGCAGTTCTTC.